This T cell receptor (beta chain) came from a study of shared clonotypes between healthy human individuals (dated by TCRdb to about 2020). About the investigation overall: The cohort comprised two women and a few men aged 18 to 49 years. Blood TCR repertoires of roughly five healthy adults were deeply sequenced to estimate repertoire size and the extent of clonotype sharing between individuals. For each donor, three plates each were used for CD4 naive and CD4 memory, two plates were used for CD8 naive, and one plate was used for CD8 memory. Per donor, leukapheresis produced somewhere between about 0.9 and 9.5 billion PBMCs. Libraries were prepared and TCR repertoires were sequenced by different laboratories using diverse techniques, in order to increase sequencing depth and limit assay-specific biases.

Using the deep immunoSEQ assay, multiplex PCR amplified TCR CDR3 regions from genomic DNA. Extracted genomic DNA from each cell subset was distributed evenly across all wells of several immunoSEQ 96-well plates, and each plate was treated as a replicate. For sorted subsets, about 220 ng of genomic DNA, equivalent to tens of thousands of T cell genomes, went into each replicate PCR. The purified libraries were quantified using a Qubit 3.0 fluorometer, sized with a Bioanalyzer 2100, and then quantified again using the KAPA Library Quantification kit. Each immunoSEQ 96-well plate was sequenced on its own single-read 150-cycle Illumina NextSeq 550 flow cell. The study's own analysis went as follows. The immunoSEQ output contained only junctional sequences without quality scores, so filtering could not match that applied to full-length reads. To assign V/J genes and CDR3, sequences were annotated using PyIR, a Python wrapper for IgBLAST v1.9, with IMGT germline references. Reads with weak V/J assignments (E-value above 1e-6), missing CDR3, stop codons, out-of-frame junctions, or ambiguous translated residues were removed. V3J clonotypes were defined by identical inferred V gene, J gene, and CDR3 amino acid sequence. Percentage overlap between repertoires was computed as shared unique clonotypes divided by the size of the smaller repertoire. Repertoire richness was assessed with RTK rarefaction, the Chao1 estimator, and Recon v2.1 estimates of unobserved clonotypes. Generation probabilities for all TCRbeta clonotypes obtained by the gDNA method from a handful of donors were computed using OLGA. Entries here come from immuneACCESS through TCRdb and include only in-frame sequences with V and J called. Some clones fail to appear in such tables; in the studies checked, an unresolved V gene covers under half of the shortfall, and the cause of the remainder is unknown. The V and J calls and clone size come from that table; D and trimming were worked out from the DNA. This sample gives 1 million to 1.2 million clones in total; 70% to 80% of them show up just once. In total, the top ten clones hold more than 0.85% of the sample.

Notes on this clone: No cognate antigen has been identified for it. Base qualities are not provided; no much larger clone lies one nucleotide away.

The donors were healthy, HIV-negative adults with no recently reported acute infections or vaccinations. Every donor was a Caucasian adult living in Nashville, Tennessee, USA. Magnetic negative selection was used to enrich CD4+ T cells, after which naive cells were positively selected on CD45RA and the negative fraction became the memory subset. Blood was obtained by leukapheresis, after which PBMCs were separated by Ficoll-Histopaque density gradient centrifugation and cryopreserved in liquid nitrogen vapor phase. Analytical flow cytometry was used to check the purity and quantity of every magnetically sorted T cell population. Each sorted fraction had its genomic DNA isolated and then quantified by UV absorbance on a Nanodrop 2000c. V and J lose 5 bases and 2 bases, and a span of 9 bases separates them. The CDR3 runs 13 amino acids, cysteine and phenylalanine included. Of all the DNA, just the CDR3 is kept, 39 bases in frame from base 1. As encoded in the germline V gene, CDR1 is MNHEY while CDR2 is SVGAGI.

The investigation overall reported the following: Sampling was restricted to blood, and TCR repertoires in tissue are likely to differ from TCR repertoires in blood. Sharing across several donors was observed for about 5% of naive CD4, 3% to 3.5% of naive CD8, 2.3% of memory CD4, and roughly 0.4% of memory CD8 clonotypes. Estimated clonotype richness was generally larger for naive than for memory subsets. Even with the large sequencing depth, rarefaction of the sorted-subset datasets indicated that sequencing was incomplete. Compared with non-shared clonotypes, the clonotypes found in all four sorted-subset donors had higher generation probabilities. Pairwise subsampling indicated that sequencing depth was expected to affect the degree of clonotype sharing among donors. The small number of donors limited the genetic and exposure-history diversity represented.

The V gene is TRBV6-5 and the J gene is TRBJ1-1; there is no confident call for the D gene. The TCR originated in a man between 18 and 29 years old in good health. Some clones in this sample may be carry-over from other donors' samples. Sequencing was performed on memory CD4+ T cells from PBMCs. What this sample's cell subset or site label stands for: CD45RA-negative fraction. The CDR3 loop reads CASSRDGNTEAFF. The base sequence is TGTGCCAGCAGTAGAGACGGAAACACTGAAGCTTTCTTT.